The rows below give T cell receptor beta chains drawn from one sample of a study of blood T cell repertoires in COVID-19. The table came from immunoSEQ multiplex PCR; TCRdb's copy has only in-frame clones and leaves some out. In the table there are 300,000 to 400,000 clones, approximately 86% of which are singletons. The sequenced sample was PBMCs or T cells enriched from blood (not recorded which). Source of these receptors: a middle-aged woman with acute COVID-19. Each CDR3 is given with its conserved first and last residue. Fields, in order: CDR3 protein, CDR3 DNA, clone size, V gene, J gene, D gene. D genes are given only for firm matches. A clone size is listed for some rows: how often the clone was seen (once, few, many), or a class if it is expanded.

cdr3_aa: CASSIGTGDTEAFF
cdr3_nt: TGTGCCAGTAGTATAGGTACGGGGGACACTGAAGCTTTCTTT
clone_size: NA
v_call: TRBV19
j_call: TRBJ1-1
d_call: NA

cdr3_aa: CASSLTAGDQPQHF
cdr3_nt: TGTGCCAGCAGCTTGACAGCAGGGGATCAGCCCCAGCATTTT
clone_size: NA
v_call: TRBV5-6
j_call: TRBJ1-5
d_call: NA

cdr3_aa: CASSAFLGLAGVNTGELFF
cdr3_nt: TGTGCCAGTAGTGCTTTCTTGGGACTAGCGGGAGTGAATACCGGGGAGCTGTTTTTT
clone_size: NA
v_call: TRBV19
j_call: TRBJ2-2
d_call: TRBD2

cdr3_aa: CASREGSSYEQYF
cdr3_nt: TGTGCCAGCAGAGAGGGCAGCTCCTACGAGCAGTACTTC
clone_size: NA
v_call: TRBV27
j_call: TRBJ2-7
d_call: NA

cdr3_aa: CASSLQGQANEKLFF
cdr3_nt: TGTGCCAGCAGTTTACAGGGGCAGGCTAATGAAAAACTGTTTTTT
clone_size: NA
v_call: TRBV28
j_call: TRBJ1-4
d_call: NA

cdr3_aa: CAISEFGQGIQAFF
cdr3_nt: TGTGCCATCAGTGAATTTGGACAGGGCATCCAAGCTTTCTTT
clone_size: NA
v_call: TRBV10-3
j_call: TRBJ1-1
d_call: TRBD1

cdr3_aa: CASNLTGVPGYTF
cdr3_nt: TGTGCCAGCAATCTTACAGGGGTCCCAGGCTACACCTTC
clone_size: NA
v_call: TRBV3-1/TRBV3-2
j_call: TRBJ1-2
d_call: TRBD1

cdr3_aa: CASTSDRGLGTF
cdr3_nt: TGTGCCAGCACCTCGGACAGGGGGCTAGGAACCTTC
clone_size: NA
v_call: TRBV28
j_call: TRBJ1-2
d_call: TRBD1

cdr3_aa: CASSLTGSETQYF
cdr3_nt: TGTGCCAGCAGTCTAACAGGGTCTGAGACCCAGTACTTC
clone_size: NA
v_call: TRBV6-5
j_call: TRBJ2-5
d_call: NA

cdr3_aa: CASSPPYSPGYGYTF
cdr3_nt: TGTGCCAGCTCACCACCGTACAGTCCTGGATATGGCTACACCTTC
clone_size: NA
v_call: TRBV18
j_call: TRBJ1-2
d_call: NA

cdr3_aa: CATEGQALTGELFF
cdr3_nt: TGTGCCACTGAGGGACAGGCGCTCACCGGGGAGCTGTTTTTT
clone_size: once
v_call: TRBV28
j_call: TRBJ2-2
d_call: TRBD1

cdr3_aa: CAIGTSGTKTQYF
cdr3_nt: TGTGCCATCGGGACTAGCGGGACCAAGACCCAGTACTTC
clone_size: NA
v_call: TRBV10-3
j_call: TRBJ2-5
d_call: TRBD2

cdr3_aa: CASSQGTGGGKTQYF
cdr3_nt: TGTGCCAGCAGCCAAGGGACAGGGGGCGGTAAGACCCAGTACTTC
clone_size: NA
v_call: TRBV3-1/TRBV3-2
j_call: TRBJ2-5
d_call: TRBD1

cdr3_aa: CASSPGLAGIDTQYF
cdr3_nt: TGTGCCAGCAGCCCGGGACTAGCGGGAATAGATACGCAGTATTTT
clone_size: NA
v_call: TRBV7-6
j_call: TRBJ2-3
d_call: TRBD2

cdr3_aa: CASSPGSENEQFF
cdr3_nt: TGTGCCAGCTCACCAGGGAGTGAAAATGAGCAGTTCTTC
clone_size: NA
v_call: TRBV18
j_call: TRBJ2-1
d_call: NA

cdr3_aa: CASSPGQNSPLHF
cdr3_nt: TGTGCCAGCAGCCCGGGACAGAATTCACCCCTCCACTTT
clone_size: NA
v_call: TRBV7-3
j_call: TRBJ1-6
d_call: TRBD1

cdr3_aa: CASSRGQGGRSGNSPLHF
cdr3_nt: TGTGCCAGCAGCCGCGGACAGGGTGGCCGTTCCGGTAATTCACCCCTCCACTTT
clone_size: NA
v_call: TRBV5-4
j_call: TRBJ1-6
d_call: TRBD1

cdr3_aa: CASSSAAGTARNNSPLHF
cdr3_nt: TGCGCCAGCAGCTCAGCAGCCGGGACAGCAAGGAATAATTCACCCCTCCACTTT
clone_size: once
v_call: TRBV5-1
j_call: TRBJ1-6
d_call: TRBD1

cdr3_aa: CASRDRSLQETQYF
cdr3_nt: TGTGCCAGCAGGGACAGGTCCCTCCAAGAGACCCAGTACTTC
clone_size: NA
v_call: TRBV5-4
j_call: TRBJ2-5
d_call: TRBD1

cdr3_aa: CASSPKGRSGANVLTF
cdr3_nt: TGCGCCAGCAGCCCCAAAGGGAGATCTGGGGCCAACGTCCTGACTTTC
clone_size: NA
v_call: TRBV4-3
j_call: TRBJ2-6
d_call: NA

cdr3_aa: CASSIASDRAEAFF
cdr3_nt: TGTGCCAGCAGTATAGCCTCGGACAGGGCGGAAGCTTTCTTT
clone_size: NA
v_call: TRBV28
j_call: TRBJ1-1
d_call: TRBD1

cdr3_aa: CASSLQSTDTQYF
cdr3_nt: TGTGCCAGCAGCTTACAGAGCACAGATACGCAGTATTTT
clone_size: NA
v_call: TRBV7-2
j_call: TRBJ2-3
d_call: NA

cdr3_aa: CASSPDVAGGTGELFF
cdr3_nt: TGCGCCAGCAGCCCCGATGTAGCGGGAGGGACCGGGGAGCTGTTTTTT
clone_size: NA
v_call: TRBV5-1
j_call: TRBJ2-2
d_call: TRBD2

cdr3_aa: CASSLSSSTNEQFF
cdr3_nt: TGTGCCAGCAGCTTGAGTTCTAGTACGAATGAGCAGTTCTTC
clone_size: NA
v_call: TRBV5-4
j_call: TRBJ2-1
d_call: NA

cdr3_aa: CASSVRDRGIDQPQHF
cdr3_nt: TGTGCCAGCAGCGTAAGGGACAGGGGAATCGATCAGCCCCAGCATTTT
clone_size: NA
v_call: TRBV9
j_call: TRBJ1-5
d_call: TRBD1

cdr3_aa: CASSGTNEKLFF
cdr3_nt: TGTGCCAGCAGCGGAACTAATGAAAAACTGTTTTTT
clone_size: NA
v_call: TRBV6-5
j_call: TRBJ1-4
d_call: NA

cdr3_aa: CATSRDGRGGVYEQYF
cdr3_nt: TGTGCCACCAGCAGAGATGGACGGGGAGGGGTCTACGAGCAGTACTTC
clone_size: NA
v_call: TRBV15
j_call: TRBJ2-7
d_call: TRBD2

cdr3_aa: CASCDSSLQGYTF
cdr3_nt: TGTGCCAGCTGCGACAGTTCACTTCAAGGCTACACCTTC
clone_size: NA
v_call: TRBV12-3/TRBV12-4
j_call: TRBJ1-2
d_call: NA